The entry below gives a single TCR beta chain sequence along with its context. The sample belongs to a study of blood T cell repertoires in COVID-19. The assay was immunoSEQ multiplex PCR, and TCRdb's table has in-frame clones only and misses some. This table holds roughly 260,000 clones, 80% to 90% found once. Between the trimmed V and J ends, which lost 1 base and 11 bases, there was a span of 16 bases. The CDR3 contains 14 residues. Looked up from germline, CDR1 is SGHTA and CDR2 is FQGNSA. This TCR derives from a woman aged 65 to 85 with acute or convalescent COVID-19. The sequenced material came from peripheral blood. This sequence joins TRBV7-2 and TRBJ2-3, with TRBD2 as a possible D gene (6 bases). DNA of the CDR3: TGTGCCAGCAGCTTAGTGGCGGGGCGATTTGGGCAGTATTTT. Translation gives CASSLVAGRFGQYF.